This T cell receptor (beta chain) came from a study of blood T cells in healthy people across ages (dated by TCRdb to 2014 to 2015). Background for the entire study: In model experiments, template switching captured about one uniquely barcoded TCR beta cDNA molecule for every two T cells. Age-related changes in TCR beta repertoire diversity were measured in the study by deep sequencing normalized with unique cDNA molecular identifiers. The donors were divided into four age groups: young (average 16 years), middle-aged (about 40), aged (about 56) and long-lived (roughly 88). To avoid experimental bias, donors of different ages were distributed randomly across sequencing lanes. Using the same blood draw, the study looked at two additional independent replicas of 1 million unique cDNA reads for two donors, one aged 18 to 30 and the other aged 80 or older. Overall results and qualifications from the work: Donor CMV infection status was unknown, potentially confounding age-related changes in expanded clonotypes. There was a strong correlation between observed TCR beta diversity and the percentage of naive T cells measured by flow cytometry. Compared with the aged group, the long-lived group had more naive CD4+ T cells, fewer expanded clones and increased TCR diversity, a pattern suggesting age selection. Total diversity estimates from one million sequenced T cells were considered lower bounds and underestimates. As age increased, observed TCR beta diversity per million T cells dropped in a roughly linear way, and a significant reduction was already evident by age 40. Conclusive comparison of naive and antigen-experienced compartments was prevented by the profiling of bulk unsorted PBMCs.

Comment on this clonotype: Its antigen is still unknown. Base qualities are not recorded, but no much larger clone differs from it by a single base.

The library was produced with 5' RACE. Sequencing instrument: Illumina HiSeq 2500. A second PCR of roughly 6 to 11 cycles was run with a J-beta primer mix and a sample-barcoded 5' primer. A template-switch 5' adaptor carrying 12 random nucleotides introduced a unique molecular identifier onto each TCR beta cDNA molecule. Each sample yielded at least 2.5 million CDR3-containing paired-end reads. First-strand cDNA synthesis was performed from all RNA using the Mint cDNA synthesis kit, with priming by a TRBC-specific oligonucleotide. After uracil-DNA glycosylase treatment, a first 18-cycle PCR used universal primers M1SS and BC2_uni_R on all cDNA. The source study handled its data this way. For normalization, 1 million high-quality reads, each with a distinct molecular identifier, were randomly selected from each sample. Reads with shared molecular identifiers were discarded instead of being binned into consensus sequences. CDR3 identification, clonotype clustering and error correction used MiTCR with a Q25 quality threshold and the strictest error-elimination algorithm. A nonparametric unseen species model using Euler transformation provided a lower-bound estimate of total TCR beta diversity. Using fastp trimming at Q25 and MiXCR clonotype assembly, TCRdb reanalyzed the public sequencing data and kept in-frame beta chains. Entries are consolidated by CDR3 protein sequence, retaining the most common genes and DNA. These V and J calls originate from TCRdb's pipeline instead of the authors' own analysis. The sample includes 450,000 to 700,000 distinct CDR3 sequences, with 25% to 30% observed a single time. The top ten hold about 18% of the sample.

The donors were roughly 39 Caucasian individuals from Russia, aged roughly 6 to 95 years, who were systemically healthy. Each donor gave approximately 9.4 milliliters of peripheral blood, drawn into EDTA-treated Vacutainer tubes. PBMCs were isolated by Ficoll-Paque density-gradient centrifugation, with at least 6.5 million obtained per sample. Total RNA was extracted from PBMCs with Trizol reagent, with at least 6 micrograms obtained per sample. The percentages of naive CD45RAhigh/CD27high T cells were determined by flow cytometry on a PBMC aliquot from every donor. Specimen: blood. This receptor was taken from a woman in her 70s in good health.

The CDR3 here reads CASSSQLRFYNEQFF. The nucleotide sequence is given as TGCGCCAGCAGCTCACAACTCCGGTTCTACAATGAGCAGTTCTTC. The rearranged chain carries TRBV4-1 and TRBJ2-1, with no D gene named confidently. From its cysteine to its phenylalanine, the CDR3 spans 15 amino acids. The sequence is cut down to CDR3 DNA, 45 bases in frame from base 1. Via the germline V gene, CDR1 is MGHRA and CDR2 YSYEKL. The germline ends are 14 bases apart after V is trimmed by 5 bases and J by 3 bases.